Following are 17 T cell receptor beta chains from one sample sequenced in a study of cytomegalovirus exposure and HLA in healthy donors. The PCR employed 60 Vbeta primers together with 13 Jbeta primers. Produced via immunoSEQ multiplex PCR; TCRdb's table is partial and in-frame only. This table holds some 130,000 clones, approximately 80% found once. Sequenced input: PBMCs. The receptors stem from a male donor in good health and CMV-seropositive.

The chain uses TRBV7-8 and TRBJ2-3; D possibly corresponds to TRBD1 (5 bases). Germline CDR1 reads SGHVS; CDR2 reads FQNEAQ. V was trimmed by 5 bases and J by 2 bases, leaving 14 bases between them. This CDR3 contains 15 residues. DNA for the CDR3: TGTGCCAGCAGCCCTGCCAGACAGACCACAGATACGCAGTATTTT. It encodes CASSPARQTTDTQYF.

The chain recombines TRBV6-5 with TRBJ1-2; TRBD1 aligns across 7 bases. The germline V gene has CDR1 MNHEY and CDR2 SVGAGI. CDR3 length equals 15 residues. V dropped 1 base and J dropped 4; count of bases not matched to a gene: 6. The CDR3 bases are TGTGCCAGCAGTTACTTACAGGGGAACCCCTATGGCTACACCTTC. The encoded protein is CASSYLQGNPYGYTF.

The chain couples TRBV28 to TRBJ2-3; 8 positions match TRBD2. The CDR3 sequence is 14 residues long. Losses at the gene ends were 2 bases for V and 10 bases for J; bases not matched to a gene: 8. Germline assignment: CDR1 MDHEN and CDR2 SYDVKM. Here the CDR3 reads CASSLPPPAGAQYF. Written as DNA, the CDR3 is TGTGCCAGCAGTTTACCCCCCCCAGCGGGAGCGCAGTATTTT.

The chain combines TRBV7-2 with TRBJ1-5; D not resolved. Trimming took 1 base from V and 1 from J, leaving 8 bases between them. The CDR3 runs 15 residues. Germline CDR1 is SGHTA and CDR2 is FQGNSA. CDR3 DNA: TGTGCCAGCAGCTTAGTTTTCCAGAGCAATCAGCCCCAGCATTTT. It yields the protein CASSLVFQSNQPQHF.

The rearrangement links TRBV10-3 to TRBJ1-2; D gene uncertain. Trimming shortened V by 6 bases and J by 8 bases, and 13 bases separated the two germline ends. CDR3 length equals 12 residues. Germline CDR1 reads ENHRY; CDR2 reads SYGVKD. This CDR3 is CAISPGPGGYTF. DNA for the CDR3: TGTGCCATCAGCCCGGGCCCGGGGGGCTACACCTTC.

This clone was observed a few times. This chain links TRBV18 with TRBJ2-5, with 11 positions matching TRBD2. The J segment lost 4 bases and the V segment lost 3 bases, leaving 4 bases of the junction unmatched. The germline gives CDR1 KGHSH, CDR2 LQKENI. The CDR3 contains 15 residues. For the CDR3, the DNA is TGTGCCAGCTCACCGAACGGACTAGCGGGAGAGACCCAGTACTTC. Protein sequence: CASSPNGLAGETQYF.

Worth noting for this clone: Other DNA sequences from this sample encode an identical CDR3 as well. The chain joins TRBV29-1 to TRBJ2-2; D is possibly TRBD2 (6 bases). The V and J ends lost 6 bases and 5 bases respectively, with 10 bases between them. The CDR3 runs 12 residues. Germline V gene sequence: CDR1 SQVTM, CDR2 ANQGSEA. The CDR3 bases are TGCAGCGTCCCCGGAGGGACCGGGGAGCTGTTTTTT. Its protein product is CSVPGGTGELFF.

Regarding this clone: Mismatch with germline at one junction end may stem from a read error. The chain joins TRBV28 to TRBJ1-6; 9 bases are a match to TRBD1. CDR3 size: 15 residues. Looked up from germline, CDR1 is MDHEN and CDR2 is SYDVKM. This CDR3 is CASSLSGTGRSPLHF. CDR3 sequence (DNA): TGTGCCAGCAGCTTATCCGGGACAGGGCGTTCACCCCTCCACTTT.

The rearrangement uses TRBV10-3 and TRBJ1-4, with unresolved D. The CDR3 is 14 amino acids. Germline CDR1 is ENHRY and CDR2 is SYGVKD. Trimming stripped 3 bases from V and 6 bases from J, with 11 bases between. CDR3 bases: TGTGCCATCAGTGAAGGCAGGATAGATGAAAAACTGTTTTTT. It specifies CAISEGRIDEKLFF.

The chain couples TRBV29-1 to TRBJ2-1; D perhaps matches TRBD2 (7 bases). V was pared by 0 bases and J by 0 bases, with 21 bases between. The CDR3 spans 19 residues. Germline V gene data show CDR1 as SQVTM and CDR2 as ANQGSEA. The CDR3 region has the DNA TGCAGCGTTGAAGATCGGGGGGTAGGGGGAGGGGGCTCCTACAATGAGCAGTTCTTC. This translates into CSVEDRGVGGGGSYNEQFF.

The chain links TRBV7-6 to TRBJ2-5; 8 bases agree with TRBD2. The J call is doubtful: the DNA matches TRBJ2-7 better. CDR3 size: 16 residues. Germline V gene sequence: CDR1 SGHVS, CDR2 FNYEAQ. The CDR3 sequence is CASSLGPPGGTYEQYF. The CDR3 DNA reads as TGTGCCAGCAGCTTAGGGCCGCCGGGAGGGACCTACGAGCAGTACTTC.

Notes on this clone: Other nucleotide sequences in the sample specify the same CDR3. The chain links TRBV7-2 to TRBJ2-7, with D possibly matching TRBD2 (6 bases). This CDR3 is built from 13 residues. V lost 1 base, J lost 4 bases, and 8 bases lay in between. From germline, CDR1 is SGHTA and CDR2 FQGNSA. Here the CDR3 reads CASSLGRGYEQYF. For the CDR3, the DNA is TGTGCCAGCAGCTTAGGGCGGGGATACGAGCAGTACTTC.

The V gene is TRBV6-1, the J gene TRBJ2-7, with D perhaps matching TRBD1 (6 bases). The CDR3 runs to 12 residues. The germline V gene encodes CDR1 MNHNS and CDR2 SASEGT. V lost 6 bases and J 3 bases, leaving 9 bases between the germline ends. The CDR3 DNA follows: TGTGCCAGCAGCCAAGGGGGCTACGAGCAGTACTTC. Its protein is CASSQGGYEQYF.

V usage is TRBV29-1 and J usage is TRBJ2-7, with D maybe TRBD1 (6 bases). Trimming shortened V by 0 bases and J by 0 bases, and 12 bases separated the two germline ends. Per germline, CDR1 SQVTM and CDR2 ANQGSEA. This CDR3 has 15 amino acids. The CDR3 spells CSVEDDTGTSYEQYF. In nucleotides, the CDR3 is TGCAGCGTTGAAGATGATACAGGGACCTCCTACGAGCAGTACTTC.

The V call is TRBV9, the J call TRBJ2-7; unclear D gene. V lost 0 bases to trimming and J lost 5 bases, with 12 bases between them. This CDR3 spans 14 amino acids. Germline CDR1 is SGDLS and CDR2 is YYNGEE. CDR3 DNA: TGTGCCAGCAGCGTAGGAGGCAGCATGGACGAGCAGTACTTC. Amino acid sequence: CASSVGGSMDEQYF.

V gene TRBV5-6 combines with J gene TRBJ2-3; maybe TRBD2 (6 bases). This CDR3 has 16 residues. V was pared by 1 base and J by 1 base, with 13 bases between. Per germline, CDR1 SGHDT and CDR2 YYEEEE. CDR3: CASSLRGTSGTDTQYF. In DNA, the CDR3 is TGTGCCAGCAGCTTGCGGGGGACCTCGGGCACAGATACGCAGTATTTT.

This chain links TRBV7-3 with TRBJ2-7; 12 nucleotides match TRBD2. This CDR3 region has 15 residues. Germline V gives CDR1 SGHTA, CDR2 FQGTGA. V was pared by 6 bases and J by 5 bases, with 8 bases of the junction left unmatched. The CDR3 sequence is CASSSRTSGIDEQYF. The CDR3, as DNA: TGTGCCAGCAGTTCCCGGACTAGCGGGATAGACGAGCAGTACTTC. The full variable domain, in which reference TRBV7-3 and TRBJ2-7 provide the parts outside the CDR3, is GAGVSQTPSNKVTEKGKYVELRCDPISGHTALYWYRQSLGQGPEFLIYFQGTGAADDSGLPNDRFFAVRPEGSVSTLKIQRTERGDSAVYLCASSSRTSGIDEQYFGPGTRLTVT.